Listed here are 13 T cell receptor beta chains from one sample, sequenced in a study of CD8+ T cells in alopecia areata (dated by TCRdb to the late 2010s). Library generation was performed with the immunoSEQ multiplex PCR assay. For TCR sequencing, RNA was extracted from every sample and reverse transcribed into cDNA to serve as template. Sourced from immuneACCESS, this table was stored by TCRdb with only in-frame sequences that have V and J called. A share of the clones is absent; for the studies checked, an unresolved V gene accounts for under half, and the remainder has no known explanation. The sample profile shows roughly 76,000 clones; 29% of them were found once. About 16% of the sample is in the top ten clones. The time point label for this specimen denotes: 4 weeks on oral tofacitinib. The sample's treatment or condition label, in plain terms: oral pan-JAK inhibitor, 5-10 mg twice daily.

The sample in question was CD8+ T cells sorted from blood, obtained at week 4, from a patient treated with tofacitinib. These receptors all come from a human donor with alopecia areata.

The CDR3 DNA reads TGTGCCAGCAGCTCGAGTTCTTCCGAAAACATTCAGTACTTC. Translating it yields CASSSSSSENIQYF. The gene calls are TRBV7-9 and TRBJ2-4; D unresolved. Trimming shortened V by 4 bases and J by 5 bases, and 12 bases separated the two germline ends. CDR3 length equals 14 residues. Looked up from germline, CDR1 is SEHNR and CDR2 is FQNEAQ (reference sequence).

The rearrangement links TRBV29-1 to TRBJ2-1; 13 bases agree with TRBD2. Germline V lookup: CDR1 SQVTM, CDR2 ANQGSEA. V trimming: 5 bases; J trimming: 5 bases; junction bases outside the gene matches: 6. This CDR3 is 15 amino acids long. CDR3 bases: TGCAGCGTTAGTCATACTAGCGGGAGGGACAATGAGCAGTTCTTC. Translation gives CSVSHTSGRDNEQFF.

This chain connects TRBV30 to TRBJ1-1; 10 nucleotides match TRBD1. The CDR3 spans 13 residues. From germline, CDR1 is GTSNPN and CDR2 SVGIG (reference sequence). Germline trimming cut 8 bases from V and 10 bases from J; bases unmatched to any gene: 13. The CDR3 here is CASRGTGAEGAFF. CDR3 nucleotide sequence: TGTGCCAGCCGCGGGACAGGGGCGGAGGGAGCTTTCTTT.

This rearrangement joins TRBV29-1 to TRBJ2-7; 7 nucleotides line up with TRBD2. Germline V gene data show CDR1 as SQVTM and CDR2 as ANQGSEA. This CDR3 is built from 13 residues. V trimming: 5 bases; J trimming: 3 bases; junction bases outside the gene matches: 7. The chain's CDR3 is CSVPGLSLYEQYF. In DNA form, the CDR3 reads TGCAGCGTTCCGGGACTATCCCTCTACGAGCAGTACTTC.

Many counts were recorded for this clone. The gene calls are TRBV11-2 and TRBJ1-2; D gene ambiguous. Trimming shortened V by 7 bases and J by 7 bases, and 10 bases separated the two germline ends. Germline CDR1 reads SGHAT; CDR2 reads FQNNGV. The CDR3 runs to 11 residues. This CDR3 reads CASNWGAGYTF. The CDR3 DNA sequence: TGTGCCAGCAACTGGGGAGCTGGCTACACCTTC.

This clone was seen more than once but under ten times. The chain is built from TRBV11-2 and TRBJ2-5; weak D call: TRBD2 (5 bases). Germline values: CDR1 SGHAT, CDR2 FQNNGV. The CDR3 runs to 15 residues. V lost 2 bases to trimming and J lost 1 base, with 11 bases between them. Here the CDR3 DNA reads TGTGCCAGCAGCTTAATGTATGCGGGCCAAGAGACCCAGTACTTC. It translates to CASSLMYAGQETQYF.

This chain connects TRBV27 to TRBJ1-2, with TRBD1 matching 7 bases. V lost 5 bases and J lost 4; bases outside the gene matches: 10. The CDR3 has 15 residues. Germline lookup yields CDR1 MNHEY and CDR2 SMNVEV (reference sequence). CDR3 sequence: CASSRGYGQVYGYTF. The CDR3 DNA reads TGTGCCAGCAGTAGGGGTTACGGACAGGTCTATGGCTACACCTTC.

This clone has only a few counts. The chain employs TRBV9 and TRBJ2-1; TRBD2 matches 11 bases. The CDR3 is 17 amino acids. The V segment lost 3 bases and the J segment 7 bases; nucleotides outside the gene matches: 12. Germline values: CDR1 SGDLS, CDR2 YYNGEE. The CDR3 region has the DNA TGTGCCAGCAGCGCCGGGACTAGCGGCCCCTGGATAAATGAGCAGTTCTTC. It specifies CASSAGTSGPWINEQFF.

This clone appeared a few times. This chain uses TRBV30 with TRBJ2-1, with no clear D. V gave up 7 bases and J gave up 9 bases, with 16 bases separating them. This CDR3 is 12 amino acids long. Germline V gene data show CDR1 as GTSNPN and CDR2 as SVGIG (reference sequence). The CDR3 coding sequence is TGTGCCTCCTCCCCTCTAAGAGGTGAGCAGTTCTTC. Its protein product is CASSPLRGEQFF.

The gene calls are TRBV29-1 and TRBJ2-7; tentatively, D is TRBD2 (6 bases). The CDR3 sequence is 13 residues long. V lost 5 bases and J 0 bases, leaving 11 bases between the germline ends. Germline assignment: CDR1 SQVTM and CDR2 ANQGSEA. The CDR3 protein is CSVHGGGSYEQYF. The DNA of the CDR3 is TGCAGCGTTCACGGGGGTGGCTCCTACGAGCAGTACTTC.

The V gene is TRBV25-1, the J gene TRBJ2-7; TRBD2 matches at 7 bases. Germline CDR1 and CDR2: MGHDK and SYGVNS. The CDR3 spans 11 residues. The V and J ends lost 6 bases and 4 bases, in that order; junction bases with no gene match: 0. CDR3 DNA: TGTGCCAGCAGCGGGGGGTACGAGCAGTACTTC. Its protein product is CASSGGYEQYF.

The V gene is TRBV4-2, the J gene TRBJ2-7, with 9 nucleotides matching TRBD2. This CDR3 contains 15 residues. V shed 1 base and J 2 bases; nucleotides not matched to a gene: 3. The V gene's germline CDR1 is LGHNA and CDR2 YNFKEQ. The CDR3 here is CASSQGSSGAYEQYF. CDR3 coding DNA: TGTGCCAGCAGCCAAGGGTCTAGCGGGGCCTACGAGCAGTACTTC.

The V and J genes are TRBV7-8 and TRBJ2-3; the D is unclear. Germline CDR1 and CDR2: SGHVS and FQNEAQ. The CDR3 runs to 14 residues. Trimming removed 6 bases from V and 2 bases from J, with 12 bases in between. This chain's CDR3 is CASSPGGVTDTQYF. The CDR3 DNA sequence: TGTGCCAGCAGTCCGGGCGGCGTCACAGATACGCAGTATTTT. Supplemented by reference TRBV7-8 and TRBJ2-3, the full variable domain reads GAGVSQSPRYKVAKRGQDVALRCDPISGHVSLFWYQQALGQGPEFLTYFQNEAQLDKSGLPSDRFFAERPEGSVSTLKIQRTQQEDSAVYLCASSPGGVTDTQYFGPGTRLTVL.